This TCR beta chain derives from a study of shared clonotypes between healthy human individuals. On the study more broadly: CD4 naive and memory got three plates each, CD8 naive two, CD8 memory one. General study points: Researchers sampled only blood; tissue repertoires likely differ.

About this clone: What it binds is unknown.

Generated by immunoSEQ multiplex PCR, the TCRdb table keeps only in-frame clones and is missing some. The data hold around 2.3 million clones, with around 95% observed a single time. The sample was naive CD4+ T cells sorted from blood. Subset: CD45RA+ positively selected. This TCR was recovered from a man younger than 30 in good health.

CDR3 loop: CASSPNIGYNSPLHF. CDR3 DNA: TGCGCCAGCAGCCCAAATATCGGGTATAATTCACCCCTCCACTTT. This sequence joins TRBV5-1 and TRBJ1-6, with D unresolved. This CDR3 is 15 amino acids long. Germline values: CDR1 SGHRS, CDR2 YFSETQ. V was clipped by 4 bases and J by 4 bases, with 12 bases between them.